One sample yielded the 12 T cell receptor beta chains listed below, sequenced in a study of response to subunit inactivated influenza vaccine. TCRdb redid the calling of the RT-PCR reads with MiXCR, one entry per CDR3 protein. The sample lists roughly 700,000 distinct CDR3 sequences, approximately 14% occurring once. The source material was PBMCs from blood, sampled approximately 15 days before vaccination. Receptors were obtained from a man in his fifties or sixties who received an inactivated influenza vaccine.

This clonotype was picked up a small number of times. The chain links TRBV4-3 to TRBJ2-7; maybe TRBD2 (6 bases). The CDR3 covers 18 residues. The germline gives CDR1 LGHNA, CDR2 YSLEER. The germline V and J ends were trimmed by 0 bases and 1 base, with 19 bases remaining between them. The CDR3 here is CASSQEHREPGSSYEQYF. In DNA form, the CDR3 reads TGCGCCAGCAGCCAAGAGCATCGGGAGCCAGGGAGTTCCTACGAGCAGTACTTC.

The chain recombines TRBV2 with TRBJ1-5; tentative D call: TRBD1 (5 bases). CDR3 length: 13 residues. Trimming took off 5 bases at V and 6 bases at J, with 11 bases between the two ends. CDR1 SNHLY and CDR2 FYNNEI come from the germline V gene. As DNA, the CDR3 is TGTGCCAGCAGTCCAGGGTATCGTCAGCCCCAGCATTTT. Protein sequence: CASSPGYRQPQHF.

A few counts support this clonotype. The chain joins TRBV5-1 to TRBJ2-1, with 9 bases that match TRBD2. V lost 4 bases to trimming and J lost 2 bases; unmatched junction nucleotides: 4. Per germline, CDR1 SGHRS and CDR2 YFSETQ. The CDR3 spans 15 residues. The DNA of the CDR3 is TGCGCCAGCAGCGGAAGCGGGGGGACCTACAATGAGCAGTTCTTC. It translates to CASSGSGGTYNEQFF.

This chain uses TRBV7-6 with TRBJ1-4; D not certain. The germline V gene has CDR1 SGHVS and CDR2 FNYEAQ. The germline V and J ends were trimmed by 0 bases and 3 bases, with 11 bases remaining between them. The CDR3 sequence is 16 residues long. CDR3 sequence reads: CASSLARYRPNEKLFF. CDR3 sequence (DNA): TGTGCCAGCAGCTTAGCGCGTTACAGACCTAATGAAAAACTGTTTTTT.

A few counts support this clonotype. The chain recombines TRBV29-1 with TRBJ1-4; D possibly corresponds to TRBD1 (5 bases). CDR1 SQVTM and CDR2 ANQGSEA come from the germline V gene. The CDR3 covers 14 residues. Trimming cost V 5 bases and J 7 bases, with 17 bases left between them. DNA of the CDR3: TGCAGCGTTCGGGGGGACTCCCCTCTTGAAAAACTGTTTTTT. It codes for CSVRGDSPLEKLFF.

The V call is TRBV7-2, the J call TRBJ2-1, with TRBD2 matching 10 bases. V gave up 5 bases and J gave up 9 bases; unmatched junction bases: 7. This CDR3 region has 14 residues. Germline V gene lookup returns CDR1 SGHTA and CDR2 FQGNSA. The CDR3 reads CASSKGLAYGEQFF. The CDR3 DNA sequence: TGTGCCAGCAGCAAGGGACTAGCGTACGGTGAGCAGTTCTTC.

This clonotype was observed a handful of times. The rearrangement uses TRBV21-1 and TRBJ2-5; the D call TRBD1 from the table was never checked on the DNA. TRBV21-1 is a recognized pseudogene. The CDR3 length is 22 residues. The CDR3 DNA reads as TGTGCCAGCAGCAATGTCCCACTCCGGGACAGGGGGCTGTGGAGGCTCCAAGAGACCCAGTACTTC. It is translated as CASSNVPLRDRGLWRLQETQYF.

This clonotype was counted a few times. The CDR3: CASSYGQGNGYTF. The CDR3, as DNA: TGTGCCAGCAGCTATGGACAGGGCAATGGCTACACCTTC. The J gene is TRBJ1-2, the V gene TRBV7-9; 8 bases align to TRBD1. The length of the CDR3 is 13 residues. From germline, CDR1 is SEHNR and CDR2 FQNEAQ (reference sequence). V lost 4 bases, J lost 6 bases, and 4 bases stayed unmatched.

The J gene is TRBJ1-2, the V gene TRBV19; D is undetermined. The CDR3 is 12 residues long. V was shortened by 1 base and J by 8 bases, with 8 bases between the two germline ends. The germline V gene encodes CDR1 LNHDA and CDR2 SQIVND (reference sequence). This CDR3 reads CASSIVDSGYTF. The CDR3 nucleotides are TGTGCCAGTAGTATAGTTGACTCCGGCTACACCTTC.

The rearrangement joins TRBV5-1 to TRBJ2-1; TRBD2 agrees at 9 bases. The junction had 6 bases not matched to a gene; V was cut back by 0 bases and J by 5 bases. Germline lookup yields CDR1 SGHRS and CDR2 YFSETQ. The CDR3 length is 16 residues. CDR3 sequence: CASSLGSSGGHNEQFF. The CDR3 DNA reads TGCGCCAGCAGCTTGGGTTCGAGCGGGGGGCACAATGAGCAGTTCTTC.

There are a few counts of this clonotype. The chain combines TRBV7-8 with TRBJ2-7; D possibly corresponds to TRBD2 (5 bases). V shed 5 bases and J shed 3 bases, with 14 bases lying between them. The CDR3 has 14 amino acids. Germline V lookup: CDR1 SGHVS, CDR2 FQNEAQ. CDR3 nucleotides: TGTGCCAGCAGCGTTGCCGGGATAGGCTACGAGCAGTACTTC. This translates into CASSVAGIGYEQYF.

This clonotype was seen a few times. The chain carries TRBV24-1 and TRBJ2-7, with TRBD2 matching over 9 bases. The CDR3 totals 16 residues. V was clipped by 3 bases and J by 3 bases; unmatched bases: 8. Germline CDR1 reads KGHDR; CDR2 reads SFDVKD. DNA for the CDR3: TGTGCCACCAGTGATCACTCTAGCGGGAACATCTACGAGCAGTACTTC. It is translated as CATSDHSSGNIYEQYF.